The 4 T cell receptor beta chains presented below share a single source sample, sequenced in a study of cytomegalovirus exposure and HLA in healthy donors. Sequenced by immunoSEQ multiplex PCR; TCRdb stores in-frame clones only, minus some. The sample comprises 90,000 to 150,000 clones, roughly 88% of which are singletons, and 1.5% to 2% rests with the top ten. The specimen sequenced was PBMCs. These TCRs come from a man aged 18 to 30 in good health and CMV-seronegative.

This chain joins TRBV15 and TRBJ2-2; 9 nucleotides line up with TRBD2. Trimming at V came to 1 base and at J to 4 bases, leaving 4 bases not matched to a gene. The CDR3 loop spans 16 amino acids. The V gene's germline CDR1 is LNHNV and CDR2 YYDKDF (reference sequence). The CDR3 bases are TGTGCCACCAGCAGAGTTGCGGGGGGGCCCACCGGGGAGCTGTTTTTT. Its translation is CATSRVAGGPTGELFF.

The chain joins TRBV4-1 to TRBJ1-5; maybe TRBD1 (5 bases). V was shortened by 5 bases and J by 5 bases, with 19 bases between the two germline ends. The CDR3 spans 16 residues. Per germline, CDR1 MGHRA and CDR2 YSYEKL. The CDR3 is CASSSFAGGMDQPQHF. Written as DNA, the CDR3 is TGCGCCAGCAGCTCCTTCGCGGGGGGTATGGATCAGCCCCAGCATTTT.

The chain recombines TRBV2 with TRBJ1-1; D call uncertain. With 2 bases removed from V and 4 bases from J, the gap between germline ends came to 11 bases. Per the germline V gene, CDR1 is SNHLY and CDR2 is FYNNEI. The CDR3 length is 14 residues. CDR3 DNA: TGTGCCAGCAGTGAAAGTGGAGGGAGCACTGAAGCTTTCTTT. It specifies CASSESGGSTEAFF.

The V and J genes are TRBV10-1 and TRBJ1-2; no reliable D call. Germline-derived CDR1 and CDR2 are WNHNN and SYGVQD (reference sequence). V lost 3 bases to trimming and J lost 7 bases, with 18 bases between them. The CDR3 is made up of 15 amino acids. CDR3 sequence (DNA): TGCGCCAGCAGTGAATCCCGACCTCCGAGAGGTGGCTACACCTTC. Its protein is CASSESRPPRGGYTF.